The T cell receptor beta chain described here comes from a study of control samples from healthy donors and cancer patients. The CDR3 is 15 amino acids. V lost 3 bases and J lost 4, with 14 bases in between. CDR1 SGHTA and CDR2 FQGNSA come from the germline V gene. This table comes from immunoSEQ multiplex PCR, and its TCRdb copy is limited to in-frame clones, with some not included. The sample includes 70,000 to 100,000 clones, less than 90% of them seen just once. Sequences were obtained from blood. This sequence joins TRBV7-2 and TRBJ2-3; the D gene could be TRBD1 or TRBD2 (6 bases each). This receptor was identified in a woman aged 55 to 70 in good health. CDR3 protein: CASSLEGGHADTQYF. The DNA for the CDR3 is TGTGCCAGCAGCTTGGAGGGGGGCCATGCAGATACGCAGTATTTT.